What follows is one T cell receptor beta chain and its context. Germline V gives CDR1 LGHNA, CDR2 YNFKEQ. The CDR3 is 12 amino acids. V lost 0 bases, J lost 5 bases, and 4 bases lay in between. The PCR employed 60 Vbeta primers together with 13 Jbeta primers. Clones were read by immunoSEQ multiplex PCR, and TCRdb kept only the in-frame ones, dropping some. Of some 180,000 clones listed, around 83% are singletons. The source of the sample is a study of cytomegalovirus exposure and HLA in healthy donors. This clonotype was obtained from a man aged 25 to 40 in good health and CMV-seropositive. The chain has TRBV4-2 and TRBJ2-5; D not resolved. Sequences were obtained from PBMCs. The DNA of the CDR3 is TGTGCCAGCAGCCAAGATCTCGAGACCCAGTACTTC. Translated: CASSQDLETQYF.